A selection of T cell receptor beta chains follows, all from one sample in a study of T-cell memory formation after mild COVID-19. TCRdb re-derived calls from the 5' RACE reads in MiXCR, one entry per CDR3 protein. Here the sample spans about 88,000 distinct CDR3 sequences, roughly 25% being singletons. What was sequenced was PBMCs or a T cell subset sorted from them (not recorded which). The source of these receptors is a man between 18 and 29 years old who had mild COVID-19 (a few samples of this study predate the infection). Cell type and time point are not known. CDR3s include the opening cysteine and the closing phenylalanine or tryptophan. Each record gives: J gene, V gene, clone size, D gene, CDR3 DNA, CDR3 protein. The D gene is left open where the match is weak. Expanded clones get a size class; other rows say once, few or many, or leave the size out.

J gene: TRBJ2-3; V gene: TRBV7-6; clone size: few; D gene: -; CDR3 DNA: TGTGCCAGCAGCCGAGGGGGGGTCCTGTTCACAGATACGCAGTATTTT; CDR3 protein: CASSRGGVLFTDTQYF
J gene: TRBJ2-1; V gene: TRBV7-9; clone size: -; D gene: -; CDR3 DNA: TGTGCCAGCAGCTTAGGCGGGACAGCCTACAATGAGCAGTTCTTC; CDR3 protein: CASSLGGTAYNEQFF
J gene: TRBJ2-1; V gene: TRBV10-3; clone size: -; D gene: -; CDR3 DNA: TGTGCCATCAGTGAGTCCTTCGGTTCCAATGAGCAGTTCTTC; CDR3 protein: CAISESFGSNEQFF
J gene: TRBJ2-7; V gene: TRBV7-9; clone size: few; D gene: TRBD1; CDR3 DNA: TGTGCCAGCAGCTGGGAGGGACAGGGACTCTACGAGCAGTACTTC; CDR3 protein: CASSWEGQGLYEQYF
J gene: TRBJ1-2; V gene: TRBV7-9; clone size: -; D gene: -; CDR3 DNA: TGTGCCAGCGACCTGAACAGGGATGGCTACACCTTC; CDR3 protein: CASDLNRDGYTF
J gene: TRBJ2-7; V gene: TRBV6-2/TRBV6-3; clone size: -; D gene: -; CDR3 DNA: TGTTCCAGCGGAGGGACAGCATCCTACGAGCAGTACTTC; CDR3 protein: CSSGGTASYEQYF
J gene: TRBJ2-1; V gene: TRBV10-3; clone size: -; D gene: -; CDR3 DNA: TGTGCCATCAGTGAAGGAGGGGGGGCCCCCGGTCAGTTCTTC; CDR3 protein: CAISEGGGAPGQFF
J gene: TRBJ2-3; V gene: TRBV11-3; clone size: -; D gene: -; CDR3 DNA: TGTGCCAGCAGTAAGGCGGGGATCCCAGATACGCAGTATTTT; CDR3 protein: CASSKAGIPDTQYF
J gene: TRBJ2-2; V gene: TRBV7-9; clone size: few; D gene: TRBD1; CDR3 DNA: TGTGCCAGCAGCGAAGAATCGGACAGGGGGATCAACACCGGGGAGCTGTTTTTT; CDR3 protein: CASSEESDRGINTGELFF
J gene: TRBJ2-3; V gene: TRBV7-9; clone size: -; D gene: TRBD1; CDR3 DNA: TGTGCCAGCAGCGACCGGGACAGGGGCACAGATACGCAGTATTTT; CDR3 protein: CASSDRDRGTDTQYF
J gene: TRBJ1-1; V gene: TRBV7-9; clone size: -; D gene: -; CDR3 DNA: TGTGCCAGCAGCTTAGTAGGTTTGGTGGAAGTAGCTTTCTTT; CDR3 protein: CASSLVGLVEVAFF
J gene: TRBJ2-3; V gene: TRBV4-1; clone size: many; D gene: -; CDR3 DNA: TGCGCCAGCAGCCAAGCGGCAGATACGCAGTATTTT; CDR3 protein: CASSQAADTQYF
J gene: TRBJ2-1; V gene: TRBV6-6; clone size: -; D gene: -; CDR3 DNA: TGTGCCAGCGCCACCGGGGCCTCCTACAATGAGCAGTTCTTC; CDR3 protein: CASATGASYNEQFF
J gene: TRBJ2-1; V gene: TRBV27; clone size: -; D gene: TRBD2; CDR3 DNA: TGTGCCAGCAGTTTAAGCGGGGGGGACTACAATGAGCAGTTCTTC; CDR3 protein: CASSLSGGDYNEQFF
J gene: TRBJ2-1; V gene: TRBV7-6; clone size: once; D gene: TRBD2; CDR3 DNA: TGTGCCAGCAGCCCGGGGCCTAGCGGGGGCAATGAGCAGTTCTTC; CDR3 protein: CASSPGPSGGNEQFF